A selection of T cell receptor beta chains follows, all from one sample in a study of blood T cells in healthy people across ages. Each CDR3 protein is one row after TCRdb ran MiXCR on the 5' RACE reads. The data contain 870,000 or so distinct CDR3 sequences, under 30% of them singletons. The sample consisted of blood. These TCRs come from a woman older than 75 in good health. Each CDR3 is given with its conserved first and last residue. Fields, in order: J gene, clone size, V gene, D gene, CDR3 protein, CDR3 DNA. The D gene is left open where the match is weak. Clone size is given for some rows only: seen once, a few or many times, or a class if the clone is expanded.

TRBJ2-1 many TRBV3-1 - CASSPRFFSSYNEQFF TGTGCCAGCAGTCCCCGCTTTTTCAGCTCCTACAATGAGCAGTTCTTC
TRBJ1-2 many TRBV18 TRBD1 CASSPWDRGTGGYTF TGTGCCAGCTCACCGTGGGACAGGGGCACAGGCGGCTACACCTTC
TRBJ2-5 many TRBV24-1 TRBD2 CATSVTSGGASGETQYF TGTGCCACCAGTGTGACTAGCGGGGGGGCCTCGGGAGAGACCCAGTACTTC
TRBJ1-2 many TRBV6-6 - CASSYSPGNPDGYTF TGTGCCAGCAGTTACTCTCCCGGGAACCCGGATGGCTACACCTTC
TRBJ2-4 many TRBV25-1 TRBD1 CASSAHSGTGGRWGAKNIQYF TGTGCCAGCAGTGCACACTCCGGGACAGGGGGCCGGTGGGGAGCCAAAAACATTCAGTACTTC
TRBJ2-2 - TRBV4-3 TRBD1 CASSQEEPTGTGISGELFF TGCGCCAGCAGCCAAGAGGAGCCAACCGGGACAGGGATCTCCGGGGAGCTGTTTTTT
TRBJ2-1 many TRBV18 - CASSPRTEGEQFF TGTGCCAGCTCACCCCGGACGGAAGGTGAGCAGTTCTTC
TRBJ1-1 few TRBV12-3/TRBV12-4 - CASTLNGGTEAFF TGTGCCAGCACTCTTAATGGGGGCACTGAAGCTTTCTTT
TRBJ1-4 many TRBV20-1 - CSAVTTGNLNEKLFF TGCAGTGCAGTCACTACAGGGAATCTTAATGAAAAACTGTTTTTT
TRBJ1-2 many TRBV29-1 TRBD1 CSVRQGVIYGYTF TGCAGCGTCCGACAGGGAGTAATCTATGGCTACACCTTC
TRBJ1-2 many TRBV7-8 - CASSLGGRQTYGYTF TGTGCCAGCAGCTTAGGGGGACGCCAGACTTATGGCTACACCTTC
TRBJ2-3 - TRBV12-3/TRBV12-4 - CASTRGTDAQYF TGTGCCAGTACAAGGGGCACAGATGCGCAGTATTTT
TRBJ1-1 once TRBV4-3 - CASSQVDWDTEAFF TGCGCCAGCAGCCAAGTCGACTGGGACACTGAAGCTTTCTTT
TRBJ1-2 many TRBV7-2 - CASSLGMTYTF TGTGCCAGCAGCCTCGGGATGACCTACACCTTC
TRBJ1-1 few TRBV12-3/TRBV12-4 TRBD1 CASTRRGLLNTEAFF TGTGCCAGCACCAGAAGGGGGCTCTTGAACACTGAAGCTTTCTTT
TRBJ2-5 many TRBV4-3 TRBD1 CASSQEIPGTGKQETQYF TGCGCCAGCAGCCAAGAGATTCCTGGGACAGGGAAACAAGAGACCCAGTACTTC
TRBJ2-3 - TRBV6-2/TRBV6-3 TRBD1 CASTGGTGEADTQYF TGTGCCAGCACCGGAGGGACAGGGGAGGCAGATACGCAGTATTTT
TRBJ2-1 many TRBV5-4 - CASSLALAGNNEQFF TGTGCCAGCAGCTTGGCTCTAGCTGGGAATAATGAGCAGTTCTTC
TRBJ1-5 few TRBV30 - CAWRRKGGASNQPQHF TGTGCCTGGAGAAGAAAGGGGGGTGCGAGCAATCAGCCCCAGCATTTT
TRBJ2-3 many TRBV5-1 - CASSLMGAPDTQYF TGCGCCAGCAGCTTGATGGGGGCTCCCGATACGCAGTATTTT
TRBJ2-7 many TRBV29-1 TRBD1 CSADVGTGAYEQYF TGCAGCGCCGACGTGGGGACAGGGGCCTACGAGCAGTACTTC
TRBJ1-4 many TRBV6-5 - CASTGSADEKLFF TGTGCCAGTACCGGGTCCGCGGATGAAAAACTGTTTTTT
TRBJ1-2 - TRBV30 TRBD1 CAWNIQGYGYTF TGTGCCTGGAATATACAGGGGTATGGCTACACCTTC
TRBJ2-3 many TRBV5-1 - CASSSEGPTDTQYF TGCGCCAGCAGCTCAGAGGGTCCAACAGATACGCAGTATTTT
TRBJ2-1 - TRBV6-2/TRBV6-3 - CASISLFSNEQFF TGTGCCAGCATATCGTTGTTTAGCAATGAGCAGTTCTTC
TRBJ1-1 many TRBV11-2 - CASSQRDKGGTEAFF TGTGCCAGCAGCCAGAGGGACAAGGGAGGGACTGAAGCTTTCTTT
TRBJ2-1 - TRBV12-3/TRBV12-4 TRBD2 CASSFGGTSGSGWDEQFF TGTGCCAGCAGTTTCGGTGGGACTAGCGGGAGTGGTTGGGATGAGCAGTTCTTC
TRBJ2-7 many TRBV29-1 - CSVASRDSGSYEQYF TGCAGCGTTGCCTCTCGGGACAGCGGGTCCTACGAGCAGTACTTC
TRBJ1-6 few TRBV7-2 - CASSFQGISYNSPLHF TGTGCCAGCAGCTTCCAAGGGATCTCCTATAATTCACCCCTCCACTTT
TRBJ2-3 few TRBV11-2 TRBD1 CASSPRQGLGYF TGTGCCAGCAGCCCCAGACAGGGCCTAGGGTATTTT
TRBJ2-1 many TRBV7-8 TRBD2 CASSLGLLAGEQFF TGTGCCAGCAGCTTAGGGCTACTAGCGGGCGAGCAGTTCTTC
TRBJ2-3 few TRBV6-6 - CASSPSRGAREDTRYF TGTGCCAGCAGCCCTAGTCGGGGGGCCCGTGAAGATACGCGGTATTTT
TRBJ2-1 - TRBV5-1 - CASSSSGASYEQFF TGCGCCAGCAGCTCATCGGGGGCCTCCTACGAGCAGTTCTTC
TRBJ2-3 - TRBV24-1 TRBD1 CATSDGPGQRTDTQYF TGTGCCACCAGTGACGGACCGGGACAGCGCACAGATACGCAGTATTTT
TRBJ2-7 many TRBV28 TRBD1 CASSRQGTYEQYF TGTGCCAGCAGTCGACAGGGTACCTACGAGCAGTACTTC
TRBJ2-4 - TRBV4-1 TRBD1 CASSPGQGRERAKNIQYF TGCGCCAGCAGCCCGGGACAGGGGAGAGAGCGGGCCAAAAACATTCAGTACTTC
TRBJ2-7 many TRBV20-1 - CSARALRGKNEQYF TGCAGTGCTAGAGCCCTCCGGGGAAAGAACGAGCAGTACTTC